The next 20 T cell receptor beta chains were all read from a single sample in a study of cytomegalovirus exposure and HLA in healthy donors. The primer mix had 60 Vbeta and 13 Jbeta primers. Measured with immunoSEQ multiplex PCR; TCRdb has only the in-frame clones, and not every one. The table has about 120,000 clones, approximately 8% seen once. Sequenced: PBMCs. Source of these receptors: a woman between 40 and 50 years old in good health and CMV-seropositive.

This clone was picked up a small number of times. The rearrangement uses TRBV5-1 and TRBJ2-7; the match to TRBD2 covers 8 bases. The trim removed 4 bases at V and 4 bases at J, leaving 7 bases unmatched. Germline CDR1 and CDR2: SGHRS and YFSETQ. CDR3 length: 14 residues. This CDR3 reads CASSIPGGEYEQYF. The CDR3 nucleotides read TGCGCCAGCAGCATACCCGGGGGGGAATACGAGCAGTACTTC. The full variable domain, with the rest looked up from reference TRBV5-1 and TRBJ2-7, is KAGVTQTPRYLIKTRGQQVTLSCSPISGHRSVSWYQQTPGQGLQFLFEYFSETQRNKGNFPGRFSGRQFSNSRSEMNVSTLELGDSALYLCASSIPGGEYEQYFGPGTRLTVT.

V is TRBV30 and J is TRBJ1-1; no definite D call. Germline V gene sequence: CDR1 GTSNPN, CDR2 SVGIG (reference sequence). There are 12 residues in the CDR3. V dropped 0 bases and J dropped 6 bases, with 8 bases sitting between them. The CDR3: CAWSVQVPEAFF. The CDR3 DNA follows: TGTGCCTGGAGTGTACAAGTACCTGAAGCTTTCTTT.

This clone occurred a few times. The genes are TRBV18 and TRBJ1-5; D gene uncertain. The V end was cut by 0 bases, the J end by 3 bases, with 12 bases between. The CDR3 consists of 16 residues. Germline V gives CDR1 KGHSH, CDR2 LQKENI. The CDR3 nucleotides read TGTGCCAGCTCACCACCGATAGCCAGTGACAATCAGCCCCAGCATTTT. Translation: CASSPPIASDNQPQHF.

The chain joins TRBV4-1 to TRBJ2-7, with D possibly being TRBD2 (6 bases). The germline CDR1 and CDR2 sequences are MGHRA and YSYEKL. There are 17 residues in the CDR3. V gave up 3 bases and J gave up 0 bases, with 18 bases separating them. This CDR3 reads CASSHSQPGTFSYEQYF. Written as DNA, the CDR3 is TGCGCCAGCAGCCACTCCCAACCGGGGACTTTCTCCTACGAGCAGTACTTC.

This clone was counted a few times. The CDR3 here is CASSSGGTGNQPQHF. Here the CDR3 DNA reads TGCGCCAGCAGCTCTGGGGGCACGGGCAATCAGCCCCAGCATTTT. J is TRBJ1-5 and V is TRBV5-1; D possibly corresponds to TRBD1 (6 bases). The V and J ends lost 3 bases and 2 bases respectively, with 12 bases between them. Germline values: CDR1 SGHRS, CDR2 YFSETQ. CDR3 length: 15 amino acids.

The gene calls are TRBV11-2 and TRBJ2-7; 9 bases are shared with TRBD1. V shed 4 bases, J shed 2 bases, and the junction held 9 bases outside the gene matches. The CDR3 is 16 residues long. The germline CDR1 and CDR2 sequences are SGHAT and FQNNGV. CDR3 DNA sequence: TGTGCCAGCAGCTCCTTTTTGGGACAGGGCACCTACGAGCAGTACTTC. It codes for CASSSFLGQGTYEQYF.

This clone was counted only a few times. V and J are TRBV5-5 and TRBJ2-1; D might be TRBD1 (5 bases). CDR1 is SGHKS, CDR2 YYEKEE, per germline (reference sequence). This CDR3 is 15 amino acids long. V lost 1 base to trimming and J lost 6 bases, with 14 bases between them. The CDR3 DNA reads as TGTGCCAGCAGCTTGTATCTCCCAGGGTCCAATGAGCAGTTCTTC. Translated: CASSLYLPGSNEQFF.

This clone was counted a few times. This chain uses TRBV7-6 with TRBJ1-1; tentatively, D is TRBD1 (5 bases). Trimming left V 5 bases short and J 3 bases short, with 16 bases between. This CDR3 spans 15 amino acids. Germline V CDR1 and CDR2: SGHVS, FNYEAQ. DNA for the CDR3: TGTGCCAGCAGCCCCGGGTTTGGGGGGGACACTGAAGCTTTCTTT. Translated: CASSPGFGGDTEAFF.

The chain's CDR3 is CAWSVGRETEAFF. The CDR3 coding sequence is TGTGCCTGGAGTGTAGGGCGGGAGACTGAAGCTTTCTTT. V gene TRBV30 combines with J gene TRBJ1-1; D is uncertain. The CDR3 length is 13 residues. V dropped 0 bases and J dropped 5 bases, with 10 bases sitting between them. Germline V gives CDR1 GTSNPN, CDR2 SVGIG (reference sequence).

This clone occurred a few times. The DNA of the CDR3 is TGTGCCAGCAGCGAACGACAGTCCCGTTACTCCTACAATGAGCAGTTCTTC. It specifies CASSERQSRYSYNEQFF. The chain employs TRBV9 and TRBJ2-1, with a weak D call TRBD1 (5 bases). Germline values: CDR1 SGDLS, CDR2 YYNGEE. V was shortened by 3 bases and J by 0 bases, with 16 bases between the two germline ends. There are 17 residues in the CDR3.

The chain couples TRBV5-1 to TRBJ2-7, with 11 bases matching TRBD1. Germline-derived CDR1 and CDR2 are SGHRS and YFSETQ. V shed 2 bases, J shed 4 bases, and the junction held 5 bases outside the gene matches. The CDR3 is made up of 15 amino acids. CDR3 region: CASSFVGQGGYEQYF. The CDR3 region has the DNA TGCGCCAGCAGCTTTGTGGGACAGGGGGGGTACGAGCAGTACTTC.

V and J are TRBV5-1 and TRBJ1-1; 7 positions match TRBD1. The V gene's germline CDR1 is SGHRS and CDR2 YFSETQ. Trimming at V came to 4 bases and at J to 7 bases, leaving 7 bases not matched to a gene. The CDR3 totals 13 residues. CDR3: CASSKGTEVEAFF. The CDR3 DNA is TGCGCCAGCAGCAAAGGGACAGAGGTTGAAGCTTTCTTT.

The chain is built from TRBV27 and TRBJ2-7, with 7 bases identical to TRBD1. V was clipped by 5 bases and J by 3 bases; unmatched bases: 10. Germline V CDR1 and CDR2: MNHEY, SMNVEV (reference sequence). This CDR3 has 15 residues. The DNA for the CDR3 is TGTGCCAGCAGTCCACCAGGGGGATACAGCTACGAGCAGTACTTC. It translates to CASSPPGGYSYEQYF.

The genes are TRBV19 and TRBJ2-7; tentative D call: TRBD1 (6 bases). Looked up from germline, CDR1 is LNHDA and CDR2 is SQIVND (reference sequence). The CDR3 totals 14 residues. Trimming removed 1 base from V and 5 bases from J, with 12 bases in between. The CDR3 nucleotides are TGTGCCAGTAGTATAGGGCAGGGGAACCACGAGCAGTACTTC. Translating gives CASSIGQGNHEQYF.

This clone was seen only a few times. The chain combines TRBV5-4 with TRBJ2-4; no definite D call. V lost 4 bases and J 6 bases, leaving 17 bases between the germline ends. The germline V gene encodes CDR1 SGHNT and CDR2 YYREEE (reference sequence). This CDR3 is built from 15 residues. The CDR3 reads CASSPGRPELNIQYF. CDR3 nucleotides: TGTGCCAGCAGCCCCGGCAGGCCCGAGCTAAACATTCAGTACTTC.

V gene TRBV4-2 combines with J gene TRBJ2-7; D is possibly TRBD1 (5 bases). V shed 0 bases and J shed 5 bases, with 14 bases lying between them. The germline gives CDR1 LGHNA, CDR2 YNFKEQ. CDR3 length: 15 residues. CDR3 protein: CASSQEGQGVDEQYF. CDR3 DNA: TGTGCCAGCAGCCAAGAGGGCCAGGGTGTCGACGAGCAGTACTTC.

This clone showed up just a few times. The J gene is TRBJ1-1, the V gene TRBV4-1, with TRBD1 identical over 9 bases. CDR3 length: 14 residues. Trimming cost V 5 bases and J 10 bases; bases outside gene matches: 11. Germline values: CDR1 MGHRA, CDR2 YSYEKL. CDR3 loop: CASSSPGQGAVAFF. The CDR3 coding sequence is TGCGCCAGCAGCTCGCCGGGACAGGGTGCGGTAGCTTTCTTT.

As regards this clone: One junction end does not reproduce the germline sequence, and a read error may be involved. V gene TRBV5-1 combines with J gene TRBJ1-5; the D gene is possibly TRBD1 (6 bases). The CDR3 is 15 amino acids. Germline V gene lookup returns CDR1 SGHRS and CDR2 YFSETQ. The CDR3 loop reads CASSLEGDSNQPQNF. CDR3 sequence (DNA): TGCGCCAGCAGCTTGGAGGGGGATAGCAATCAGCCCCAGAATTTT.

V usage is TRBV2 and J usage is TRBJ1-5; possibly TRBD1 for D (5 bases). Trimming took off 5 bases at V and 4 bases at J, with 12 bases between the two ends. Germline V lookup: CDR1 SNHLY, CDR2 FYNNEI. CDR3 length: 14 amino acids. The DNA of the CDR3 is TGTGCCAGCAGTCAGGGAATGGGGAATCAGCCCCAGCATTTT. Protein sequence: CASSQGMGNQPQHF. Supplemented by reference TRBV2 and TRBJ1-5, the full variable domain reads EPEVTQTPSHQVTQMGQEVILRCVPISNHLYFYWYRQILGQKVEFLVSFYNNEISEKSEIFDDQFSVERPDGSNFTLKIRSTKLEDSAMYFCASSQGMGNQPQHFGDGTRLSIL.

CDR3: CAVRLNTEAFF. The CDR3 nucleotides read TGTGCCGTGCGGCTGAACACTGAAGCTTTCTTT. This rearrangement joins TRBV27 to TRBJ1-1; no clear D. CDR3 length: 11 amino acids. Germline V CDR1 and CDR2: MNHEY, SMNVEV (reference sequence). The V end was cut by 11 bases, the J end by 0 bases, with 7 bases between.